This T cell receptor beta chain was recovered during a study of blood T cell repertoires in COVID-19. Study-level information: In each case, the material was cDNA or gDNA derived from T cells, B-cell-depleted T cells, or PBMCs.

Repertoires were generated with immunoSEQ multiplex PCR, while TCRdb's copy carries only in-frame clones and drops some. The sample has 380,000 or so clones; about 89% are singletons. Living in under 30 US areas, the participants were between 18 and 89 years of age. All recovered Cohort 3 donors got two negative PCRs, got clearance, or saw symptom resolution. Germline CDR1 reads SGHAT; CDR2 reads FQNNGV. The CDR3 spans 15 residues. The germline V and J ends were trimmed by 2 bases and 6 bases, with 15 bases remaining between them. This chain connects TRBV11-2 to TRBJ2-3, with D perhaps TRBD1 (5 bases). Sequenced input: PBMCs or T cells enriched from blood (not recorded which). The clonotype originates from a man between 25 and 39 years old who had recovered from COVID-19. In nucleotides, the CDR3 is TGTGCCAGCAGCTTATTGCTCAGGGTGGGGGATACGCAGTATTTT. As protein: CASSLLLRVGDTQYF.